The 4 T cell receptor beta chains below all came from one sample that was sequenced in a study of blood T cell repertoires in COVID-19. Generated by immunoSEQ multiplex PCR, the TCRdb table keeps only in-frame clones and is missing some. This sample has under 150,000 clones, with 86% found just once. Sequencing was performed on PBMCs or T cells enriched from blood (not recorded which). These receptors were collected from a woman between 50 and 59 years old who had recovered from COVID-19.

The V and J genes are TRBV19 and TRBJ2-5, with TRBD2 as a possible D gene (5 bases). V lost 10 bases to trimming and J lost 2 bases, with 14 bases between them. There are 13 residues in the CDR3. In germline, CDR1 is LNHDA, CDR2 SQIVND (reference sequence). CDR3 nucleotide sequence: TGTGCCACCAGCCGGGGTGTACAAGAGACCCAGTACTTC. Its protein is CATSRGVQETQYF.

This chain links TRBV5-1 with TRBJ2-2; 9 nucleotides align to TRBD1. Unmatched junction bases numbered 13, after V lost 5 bases and J lost 2 bases. Germline-derived CDR1 and CDR2 are SGHRS and YFSETQ. This CDR3 is 18 amino acids long. The CDR3 protein is CASSRNSRDRVNTGELFF. As DNA, the CDR3 is TGCGCCAGCAGTCGAAACTCCCGGGACAGGGTTAACACCGGGGAGCTGTTTTTT.

This sequence joins TRBV10-1 and TRBJ2-3; TRBD2 matches 9 bases. This CDR3 is 16 amino acids long. Germline assignment: CDR1 WNHNN and CDR2 SYGVQD (reference sequence). The trim removed 0 bases at V and 4 bases at J, leaving 5 bases unmatched. CDR3 sequence reads: CASSESGSGGADTQYF. The CDR3, as DNA: TGCGCCAGCAGTGAGTCCGGTAGCGGGGGCGCAGATACGCAGTATTTT.

J is TRBJ2-7 and V is TRBV11-2; D is uncertain. The CDR3 has 14 amino acids. CDR1 and CDR2 (germline): SGHAT, FQNNGV. The V gene lost 5 bases and the J gene lost 0 bases, with 11 bases spanning the gap. In DNA form, the CDR3 reads TGTGCCAGCAGCCCCTCACAATCCTCCTACGAGCAGTACTTC. Translated, it gives CASSPSQSSYEQYF.